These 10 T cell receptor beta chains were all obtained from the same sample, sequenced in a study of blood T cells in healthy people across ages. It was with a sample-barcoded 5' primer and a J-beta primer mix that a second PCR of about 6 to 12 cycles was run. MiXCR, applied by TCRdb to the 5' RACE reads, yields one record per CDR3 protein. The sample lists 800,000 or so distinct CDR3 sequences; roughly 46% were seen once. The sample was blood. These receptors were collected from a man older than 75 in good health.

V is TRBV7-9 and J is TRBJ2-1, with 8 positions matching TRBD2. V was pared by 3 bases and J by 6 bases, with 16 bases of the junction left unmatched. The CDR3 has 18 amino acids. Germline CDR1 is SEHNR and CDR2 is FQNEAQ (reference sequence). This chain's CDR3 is CASSLGVGMAGGGNEQFF. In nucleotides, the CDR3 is TGTGCCAGCAGCTTGGGGGTAGGGATGGCGGGAGGCGGCAATGAGCAGTTCTTC.

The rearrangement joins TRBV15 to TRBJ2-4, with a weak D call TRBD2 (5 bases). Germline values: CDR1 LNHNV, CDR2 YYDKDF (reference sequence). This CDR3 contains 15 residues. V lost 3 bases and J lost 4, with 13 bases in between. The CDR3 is CATSREEDGKNIQYF. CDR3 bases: TGTGCCACCAGCAGGGAGGAGGACGGGAAAAACATTCAGTACTTC.

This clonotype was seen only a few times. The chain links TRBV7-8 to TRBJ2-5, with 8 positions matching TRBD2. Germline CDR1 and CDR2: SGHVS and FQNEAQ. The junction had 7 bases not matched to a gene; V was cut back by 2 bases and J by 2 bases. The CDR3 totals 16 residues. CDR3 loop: CASSLTQRGIQETQYF. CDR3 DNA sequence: TGTGCCAGCAGCTTAACCCAGCGGGGGATTCAAGAGACCCAGTACTTC.

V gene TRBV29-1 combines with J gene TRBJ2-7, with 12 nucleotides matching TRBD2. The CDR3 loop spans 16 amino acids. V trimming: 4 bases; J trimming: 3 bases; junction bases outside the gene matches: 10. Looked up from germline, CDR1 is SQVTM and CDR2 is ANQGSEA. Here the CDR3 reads CSVGTPLAGGIYEQYF. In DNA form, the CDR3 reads TGCAGCGTTGGAACCCCTCTAGCGGGAGGGATCTACGAGCAGTACTTC.

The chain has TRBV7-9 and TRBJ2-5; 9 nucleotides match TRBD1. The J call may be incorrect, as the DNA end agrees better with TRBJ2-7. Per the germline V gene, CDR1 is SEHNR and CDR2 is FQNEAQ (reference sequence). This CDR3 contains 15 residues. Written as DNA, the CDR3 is TGTGCCAGCAGCTCGCGGACAGGGGTAAGAGACGAGCAGTACTTC. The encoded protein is CASSSRTGVRDEQYF.

The CDR3 DNA follows: TGTGCCAGCAGTGAAGGGAGCGCTGAGACCCAGTACTTC. This translates into CASSEGSAETQYF. The rearrangement joins TRBV2 to TRBJ2-5; D call uncertain. In germline, CDR1 is SNHLY, CDR2 FYNNEI. The CDR3 length is 13 residues. V was shortened by 1 base and J by 5 bases, with 8 bases between the two germline ends.

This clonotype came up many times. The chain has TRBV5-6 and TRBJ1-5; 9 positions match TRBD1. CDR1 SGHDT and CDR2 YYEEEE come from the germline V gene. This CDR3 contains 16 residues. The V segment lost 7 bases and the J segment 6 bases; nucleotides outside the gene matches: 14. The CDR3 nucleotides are TGTGCCAGCCGAAAGGGTGGTGGGACAGGGTCTCAGCCCCAGCATTTT. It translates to CASRKGGGTGSQPQHF.

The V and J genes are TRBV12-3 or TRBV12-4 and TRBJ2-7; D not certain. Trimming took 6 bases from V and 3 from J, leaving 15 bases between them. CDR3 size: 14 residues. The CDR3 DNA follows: TGTGCCAGCAGCTTGGCGGATGTTTACTACGAGCAGTACTTC. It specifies CASSLADVYYEQYF.

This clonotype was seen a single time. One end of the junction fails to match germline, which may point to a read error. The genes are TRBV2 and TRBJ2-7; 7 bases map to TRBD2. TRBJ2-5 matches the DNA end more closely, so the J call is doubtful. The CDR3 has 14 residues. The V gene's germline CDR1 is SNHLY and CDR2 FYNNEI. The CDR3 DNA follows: TGTGCCAACAGTGTGGGGGAGGGCCCCCAGACCCAGTACTTC. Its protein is CANSVGEGPQTQYF.

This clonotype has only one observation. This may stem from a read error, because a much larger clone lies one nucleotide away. The CDR3 bases are TGCAGCGTAACCCGACAGGTCCGAGAGACCCAGTACTTC. Its protein product is CSVTRQVRETQYF. This chain links TRBV29-1 with TRBJ2-5, with a tentative D call TRBD1 (6 bases). The V gene lost 6 bases and the J gene lost 4 bases, with 15 bases spanning the gap. CDR3 length equals 13 residues. From germline, CDR1 is SQVTM and CDR2 ANQGSEA. Drawing the rest from reference TRBV29-1 and TRBJ2-5, the complete variable domain is SAVISQKPSRDICQRGTSLTIQCQVDSQVTMMFWYRQQPGQSLTLIATANQGSEATYESGFVIDKFPISRPNLTFSTLTVSNMSPEDSSIYLCSVTRQVRETQYFGPGTRLLVL.